This T cell receptor beta chain stems from a study of brain T cells in children with intractable seizures. The study, taken as a whole, reports: Pre- and post-surgery blood differed in depth, so pre-surgery absences may be undersampling. Viral specificity was inferred only from CDR3 similarity; HCMV serostatus was unknown.

The method was immunoSEQ multiplex PCR; TCRdb's version includes in-frame clones alone and lacks a portion of them. Seen here are 340,000 or so clones, approximately 93% observed once, and the top ten hold 5% to 7%. Described time point: blood from clinic visit 5 months post-surgery; TSC patient then seizure free. Sequencing was limited to surgery cases with top T cell transcript signatures in brain tissue. At least one anti-epileptic drug was given before surgery. In its sample, this clone was seen once. Its target is not known. The CDR3 loop spans 15 amino acids. Trimming cost V 3 bases and J 7 bases; bases outside gene matches: 8. CDR1 SQVTM and CDR2 ANQGSEA come from the germline V gene.

The sample here was peripheral blood, taken 5 to 6 months after surgery. The receptor was derived from a boy in the first two years of life with tuberous sclerosis and intractable seizures. This chain links TRBV29-1 with TRBJ2-1; TRBD1 matches 11 bases. CDR3 residues: CSVEFAGQGANEQFF. As DNA, the CDR3 is TGCAGCGTTGAGTTTGCAGGACAGGGGGCAAATGAGCAGTTCTTC.